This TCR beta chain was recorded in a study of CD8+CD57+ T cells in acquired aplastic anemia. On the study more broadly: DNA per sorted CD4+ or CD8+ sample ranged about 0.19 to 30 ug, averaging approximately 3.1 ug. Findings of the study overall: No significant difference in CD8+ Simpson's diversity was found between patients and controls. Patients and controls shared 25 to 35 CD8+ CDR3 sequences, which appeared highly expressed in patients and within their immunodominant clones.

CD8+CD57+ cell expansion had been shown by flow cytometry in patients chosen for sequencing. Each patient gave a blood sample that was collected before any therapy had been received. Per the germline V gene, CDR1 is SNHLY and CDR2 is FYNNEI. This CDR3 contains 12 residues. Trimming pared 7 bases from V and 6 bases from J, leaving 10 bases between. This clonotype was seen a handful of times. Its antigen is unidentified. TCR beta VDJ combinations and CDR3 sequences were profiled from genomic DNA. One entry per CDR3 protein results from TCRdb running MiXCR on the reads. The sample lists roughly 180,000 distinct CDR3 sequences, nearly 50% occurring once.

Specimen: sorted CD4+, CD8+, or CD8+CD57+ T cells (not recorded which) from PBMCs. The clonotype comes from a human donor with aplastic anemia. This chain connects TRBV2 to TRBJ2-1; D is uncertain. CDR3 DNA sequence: TGTGCCAGCATAGGTCCTCGCAATGAGCAGTTCTTC. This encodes CASIGPRNEQFF.